This T cell receptor (beta chain) was identified in a study of OX40 agonist ivuxolimab in advanced cancers. Background on the study: Six ivuxolimab dose levels, 0.01 to 10 mg/kg, were given intravenously every 2 weeks. Patients treated during dose escalation were battling hepatocellular carcinoma, melanoma, renal cell or head and neck cancer.

Regarding this clone: Antigen unknown.

Study outcomes and limitations: In a subset of nonresponders, normalized T-cell clonal expansion was also low.

Assay used: immunoSEQ multiplex PCR; TCRdb lists only in-frame clones, some missing. This sample carries some 74,000 clones, roughly 87% of them seen once, and the ten largest clones take 0.33%. The J segment lost 6 bases and the V segment lost 4 bases, leaving 2 bases of the junction unmatched. The CDR3 is 12 amino acids. Germline-derived CDR1 and CDR2 are SGHRS and YFSETQ. This TCR came from an adult with an advanced solid tumor such as melanoma, head and neck, liver or kidney cancer. The rearrangement joins TRBV5-1 to TRBJ1-1; 8 positions match TRBD1. The source was CD4+ or CD8+ T cells sorted from blood, collected in a trial of the OX40 agonist ivuxolimab. CDR3 residues: CASSVDRAEAFF. CDR3 DNA sequence: TGCGCCAGCAGCGTGGACAGGGCTGAAGCTTTCTTT.